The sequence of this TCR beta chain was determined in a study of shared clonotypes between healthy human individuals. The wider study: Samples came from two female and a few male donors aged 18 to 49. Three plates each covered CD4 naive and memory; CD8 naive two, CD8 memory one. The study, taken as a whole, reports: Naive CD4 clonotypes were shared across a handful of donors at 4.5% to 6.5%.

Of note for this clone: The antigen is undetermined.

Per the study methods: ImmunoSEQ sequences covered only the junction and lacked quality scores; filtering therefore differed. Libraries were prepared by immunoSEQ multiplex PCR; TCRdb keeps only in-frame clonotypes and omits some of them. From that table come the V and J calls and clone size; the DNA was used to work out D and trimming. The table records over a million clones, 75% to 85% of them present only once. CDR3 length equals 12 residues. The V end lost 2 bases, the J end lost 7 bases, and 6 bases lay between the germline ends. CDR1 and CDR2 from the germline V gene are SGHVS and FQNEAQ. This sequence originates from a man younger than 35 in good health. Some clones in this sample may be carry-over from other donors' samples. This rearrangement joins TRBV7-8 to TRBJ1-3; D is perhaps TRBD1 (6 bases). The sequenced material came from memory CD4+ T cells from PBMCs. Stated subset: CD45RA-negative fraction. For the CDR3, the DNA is TGTGCCAGCAGCTTACAGGGGAACACCATATATTTT. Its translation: CASSLQGNTIYF.